This TCR beta chain was identified in a study of blood T cell repertoires in COVID-19. Overall study: From the United States, Italy and Spain came samples of acute and convalescent COVID-19. PBMCs, B-cell-depleted T cells, or T cells provided the cDNA or gDNA that made up the material.

Trimming took 6 bases from V and 0 from J, leaving 16 bases between them. Germline CDR1 and CDR2: LNHDA and SQIVND (reference sequence). This CDR3 is 16 amino acids long. Here immunoSEQ multiplex PCR was the method, and the copy in TCRdb shows in-frame clones only, minus some. Of tens of thousands of clones in the sample, 85% to 90% were seen once. The TCR comes from a human donor in a cohort sampled during active COVID-19. The V and J genes are TRBV19 and TRBJ2-3, with D perhaps TRBD2 (6 bases). Sample: peripheral blood. The CDR3 nucleotides read TGTGCCAGTAGAAAAACAGGAGGGGATAGCACAGATACGCAGTATTTT. It translates to CASRKTGGDSTDTQYF.